In this sample, the clone carrying this T cell receptor (beta chain) turned up a few times. V trimming: 3 bases; J trimming: 5 bases; junction bases outside the gene matches: 9. Germline V CDR1 and CDR2: SGHTA, FQGNSA. The CDR3 runs to 16 residues. These data are taken from a study of blood T cell repertoires in COVID-19. Study at large: Whether acute or convalescent, the COVID-19 samples came from the United States, Italy and Spain.

The table came from immunoSEQ multiplex PCR; TCRdb's copy has only in-frame clones and leaves some out. The profile shows 60,000 to 85,000 clones, 79% of them singletons. The specimen was peripheral blood. The V and J genes are TRBV7-2 and TRBJ1-4, with TRBD1 matching 7 bases. This receptor was taken from a woman aged 55-69 years with acute or convalescent COVID-19. The CDR3 bases are TGTGCCAGCAGCTTGGGACAGCTACTAGGAAATGAAAAACTGTTTTTT. Its protein is CASSLGQLLGNEKLFF.